This T cell receptor beta chain was sequenced for a study of shared clonotypes between healthy human individuals. Of note for this clone: Other nucleotide sequences in the sample specify the same CDR3.

Positively selected for CCR7, the CD45RO-negative cells used as naive CD8 cells excluded terminally differentiated effector memory CD45RA+ cells. Assay: immunoSEQ multiplex PCR; the TCRdb copy retains only in-frame clones and omits some. The profile covers millions of clones, with roughly 94% appearing a single time and 1.1% taken by the ten largest. This sequence was found in a young man in good health. Sequencing used naive CD8+ T cells sorted from blood.

CDR3 nucleotide sequence: TGCAGCGTCCGGACAGGGTGGGGCTATGGCTACACCTTC. Protein: CSVRTGWGYGYTF. The chain recombines TRBV29-1 with TRBJ1-2; 8 positions match TRBD1. Germline V lookup: CDR1 SQVTM, CDR2 ANQGSEA. The CDR3 sequence is 13 residues long. V was pared by 6 bases and J by 4 bases, with 7 bases of the junction left unmatched.